The entry that follows covers one TCR beta chain sequence. The V end was cut by 2 bases, the J end by 7 bases, with 10 bases between. Germline assignment: CDR1 SGHDT and CDR2 YYEEEE. The CDR3 is 13 amino acids. This sample is part of a study of blood T cells in healthy people across ages. A second PCR of roughly 6 to 12 cycles used a sample-barcoded 5' primer and a J-beta primer mix. TCRdb processed the 5' RACE reads anew with MiXCR; each CDR3 protein has one entry. The sample lists approximately 770,000 distinct CDR3 sequences, over 45% seen once, with 22% in the top ten. This sequence originates from a man aged 25 to 40 in good health. This chain uses TRBV5-6 with TRBJ1-5, with TRBD1 as a possible D gene (5 bases). Sequencing was performed on blood. CDR3 coding DNA: TGTGCCAGCAGCTTTCTCGGGGGGCAGCCCCAGCATTTT. This sequence encodes CASSFLGGQPQHF. The full variable domain, in which reference TRBV5-6 and TRBJ1-5 provide the parts outside the CDR3, is DAGVTQSPTHLIKTRGQQVTLRCSPKSGHDTVSWYQQALGQGPQFIFQYYEEEERQRGNFPDRFSGHQFPNYSSELNVNALLLGDSALYLCASSFLGGQPQHFGDGTRLSIL.